These 2 T cell receptor beta chains were sequenced from one sample in a study of T cells after yellow fever vaccination. TCRdb re-called the 5' RACE reads through MiXCR, storing one row per CDR3 protein. The sample holds about 260,000 distinct CDR3 sequences, over 10% seen once. Sequencing used CD4+ T cells sorted from PBMCs, obtained 45 days after the yellow fever booster vaccination. These receptors were obtained from a man aged 30 to 45 who received the YFV17D yellow fever vaccine.

The J gene is TRBJ1-1, the V gene TRBV18; TRBD1 aligns across 8 bases. The ends lost 4 bases at V and 7 bases at J; junction bases unmatched: 5. This CDR3 is 13 amino acids long. Germline V gives CDR1 KGHSH, CDR2 LQKENI. The CDR3 region is CASSLGGQGEAFF. CDR3 sequence (DNA): TGTGCCAGCTCACTCGGCGGACAGGGTGAAGCTTTCTTT.

The J gene is TRBJ2-4, the V gene TRBV7-8; D remains unclear. The V gene lost 1 base and the J gene lost 5 bases, with 9 bases spanning the gap. Germline CDR1 reads SGHVS; CDR2 reads FQNEAQ. This CDR3 contains 14 residues. This chain's CDR3 is CASSLGVDQNIQYF. The CDR3 region has the DNA TGTGCCAGCAGCTTAGGCGTCGACCAAAACATTCAGTACTTC.